The 10 T cell receptor beta chains below were found in one sample sequenced in a study of T-cell memory formation after mild COVID-19. MiXCR was run by TCRdb on the 5' RACE reads, yielding one entry per CDR3 protein. The sample consists of fewer than 650,000 distinct CDR3 sequences, around a sixth of them appearing once. The sequencing input was PBMCs or a T cell subset sorted from them (not recorded which). The origin of the receptors is an adult woman who had mild COVID-19 (a few samples of this study predate the infection). Cell type and time point are not known.

The CDR3 loop reads CASSYAGDRWANEKLFF. In DNA form, the CDR3 reads TGTGCCAGCAGTTACGCGGGGGACAGATGGGCGAATGAAAAACTGTTTTTT. V and J are TRBV6-5 and TRBJ1-4; 7 bases match TRBD1. The CDR3 totals 17 residues. The germline gives CDR1 MNHEY, CDR2 SVGAGI. Unmatched junction bases numbered 11, after V lost 2 bases and J lost 5 bases.

Many counts were recorded for this clonotype. The rearrangement uses TRBV12-3 or TRBV12-4 and TRBJ1-3; D is unresolved. This CDR3 has 12 amino acids. The germline V and J ends were trimmed by 5 bases and 4 bases, with 6 bases remaining between them. In DNA form, the CDR3 reads TGTGCCAGCAGTCCACTGGGAAACACCATATATTTT. Protein sequence: CASSPLGNTIYF.

This clonotype turned up a few times. The chain combines TRBV20-1 with TRBJ1-1; possibly TRBD1 for D (5 bases). CDR3 size: 10 residues. Germline loops: CDR1 DFQATT, CDR2 SNEGSKA (reference sequence). The V end was cut by 6 bases, the J end by 8 bases, with 10 bases between. The CDR3 DNA is TGCAGTGCCCTGGGGCAAGAAGCTTTCTTT. This codes for CSALGQEAFF.

The chain has TRBV13 and TRBJ1-6, with D perhaps matching TRBD1 (6 bases). V was trimmed by 5 bases and J by 7 bases, leaving 15 bases between them. From germline, CDR1 is PRHDT and CDR2 FYEKMQ (reference sequence). This CDR3 is 15 amino acids long. CDR3 sequence (DNA): TGTGCCAGCAGCAACCCTAGACAGGAAAATTCACCCCTCCACTTT. This gives the protein CASSNPRQENSPLHF.

The chain employs TRBV5-8 and TRBJ2-3, with no clear D. Germline V lookup: CDR1 SGHTS, CDR2 YDEGEE. The CDR3 contains 16 residues. Trimming cost V 0 bases and J 1 base, with 12 bases left between them. In nucleotides, the CDR3 is TGTGCCAGCAGCTTGGATAGGGCTGAGGGCACAGATACGCAGTATTTT. Residues: CASSLDRAEGTDTQYF.

This clonotype was detected only a few times. The J gene is TRBJ2-1, the V gene TRBV24-1, with 9 bases matching TRBD2. The CDR3 sequence is 17 residues long. V gave up 5 bases and J gave up 2 bases; unmatched junction bases: 9. Per germline, CDR1 KGHDR and CDR2 SFDVKD. The CDR3 nucleotides read TGTGCCACCAGTGCAACCCCAGCGGGGGGTACCTACAATGAGCAGTTCTTC. This gives the protein CATSATPAGGTYNEQFF.

This chain joins TRBV18 and TRBJ1-1, with no clear D. Germline CDR1 KGHSH, CDR2 LQKENI. V was clipped by 3 bases and J by 5 bases, with 7 bases between them. The CDR3 is made up of 12 amino acids. The CDR3 spells CASSPGITEAFF. The CDR3 DNA is TGTGCCAGCTCACCGGGGATTACTGAAGCTTTCTTT.

This clonotype occurred a few times. The chain is built from TRBV7-2 and TRBJ2-1; 12 positions agree with TRBD2. This CDR3 region has 17 residues. Germline CDR1 and CDR2: SGHTA and FQGNSA. V shed 0 bases and J 6 bases; nucleotides not matched to a gene: 6. The CDR3 loop is CASSLATPTSGSNEQFF. The CDR3, as DNA: TGTGCCAGCAGCTTAGCGACCCCGACTAGCGGGAGCAATGAGCAGTTCTTC.

This chain uses TRBV12-3 or TRBV12-4 with TRBJ2-7, with 8 bases identical to TRBD1. V was clipped by 3 bases and J by 3 bases; unmatched bases: 4. This CDR3 is built from 14 residues. This CDR3 reads CASSLSTGGYEQYF. As DNA, the CDR3 is TGTGCCAGCAGTTTGAGTACAGGGGGCTACGAGCAGTACTTC.

This clonotype was seen a few times. The genes are TRBV4-1 and TRBJ2-3, with 7 bases fitting TRBD2. The CDR3 length is 17 residues. The V gene's germline CDR1 is MGHRA and CDR2 YSYEKL. The V segment lost 0 bases and the J segment 3 bases; nucleotides outside the gene matches: 9. CDR3 DNA sequence: TGCGCCAGCAGCCAAGAGAGGGCACGGGGGGTGACAGATACGCAGTATTTT. Translation gives CASSQERARGVTDTQYF.